These T cell receptor beta chains were read from a single sample in a study of CD8 T cells in seronegative destructive rheumatoid arthritis. Only in-frame clones appear in the TCRdb table, and some are missing; sequencing was by immunoSEQ multiplex PCR. Of 10,000 to 15,000 clones listed, about four fifths are singletons. The sequenced sample consisted of CD8+ T cells from blood. Source of these receptors: a woman aged 30-50 years with seronegative destructive rheumatoid arthritis. Each CDR3 is given with its conserved first and last residue.

>TRBV6-1|TRBJ1-1
CASIPVDTEAFF
>TRBV5-1|TRBJ2-7
CASSPDGAGGDEQYF
>TRBV7-9|TRBJ2-3
CASSSHRLNTDTQYF
>TRBV6-4|TRBJ2-3
CASTATGAPTDTQYF
>TRBV19|TRBJ2-1
CASSSGPSSYNEQFF
>TRBV6-4|TRBJ1-1
CASSDGSGGGAEAFF
>TRBV7-9|TRBJ2-5
CASSSARQDQETQYF
>TRBV5-6|TRBJ2-1
CASSPGAGSHYNEQFF
>TRBV28|TRBJ2-3
CASRISAGLGTDTQYF
>TRBV6-6|TRBJ1-1
CASTAGQGVNTEAFF
>TRBV11-2|TRBJ2-1
CASSLGLLSVEQFF
>TRBV7-8|TRBJ2-3
CASSSKAGGTDTQYF
>TRBV6-4|TRBJ2-3
CASSDSEATDTQYF
>TRBV7-9|TRBJ2-3
CASTTGATDTQYF
>TRBV29-1|TRBJ1-3
CSVDVGESLAGNTIYF
>TRBV7-3|TRBJ1-1
CASSFGTGGVTEAFF
>TRBV12-5|TRBJ2-2
CASAAGGWELFF
>TRBV19|TRBJ2-5
CASSIDFASGQQETQYF
>TRBV11-2|TRBJ1-1
CASSLGDRGLFGTEAFF
>TRBV28|TRBJ2-3
CASSLDRETDTQYF
>TRBV6-5|TRBJ1-1
CASTAGQGVNTEAFF
>TRBV19|TRBJ1-1
CASSSQDRGWRNTEAFF
>TRBV19|TRBJ1-1
CASSMVAGTEAFF
>TRBV27|TRBJ1-5
CASSLWADAHQPQHF
>TRBV6-6|TRBJ1-5
CASSYSGGGQVAQHF
>TRBV10-3|TRBJ2-7
CAIREGGTGSYEQYF
>TRBV5-1|TRBJ2-5
CASSFPDRSQETQYF
>TRBV19|TRBJ1-1
CASKGAAMNTEAFF
>TRBV4-1|TRBJ2-5
CASSQEYGGQRETQYF
>TRBV29-1|TRBJ1-3
CSVWTAYGNTIYF
>TRBV19|TRBJ2-2
CASSIGDSGELFF
>TRBV2|TRBJ2-1
CASSETSGGALDEQFF
>TRBV6-6|TRBJ1-5
CASSQTGAPNQPQHF
>TRBV2|TRBJ2-3
CASSVPIAPRTEGLDTQYF
>TRBV18|TRBJ1-4
CASSPRSNRDLGIVNEKLFF
>TRBV19|TRBJ2-1
CASSTSLAESYNEQFF
>TRBV7-9|TRBJ1-1
CASSLSGMNTEAFF
>TRBV27|TRBJ1-1
CASSAGPGEAFF
>TRBV4-2|TRBJ1-3
CASSQTKGSPGNTIYF
>TRBV7-3|TRBJ2-7
CASSSNPGYEQYF
>TRBV5-1|TRBJ2-2
CASNGQATGELFF
>TRBV27|TRBJ1-5
CASRPGPNQPQHF
>TRBV28|TRBJ1-1
CASSLNAEAFF
>TRBV19|TRBJ1-5
CAISKWGQHQPQHF
>TRBV5-1|TRBJ1-2
CASSFSVANYGYTF
>TRBV7-9|TRBJ1-4
CASSFRDRVGEKLFF
>TRBV13|TRBJ2-3
CASSLEGESDTQYF